This is a list of T cell receptor beta chains from one sample in a study of graft-versus-host responses after intestinal transplantation. Some clones are missing from TCRdb's copy, which holds only in-frame ones; the method was immunoSEQ multiplex PCR. The sample contains fewer than 25,000 clones, 50% to 70% of which appear only once. Source: alloreactive CD4+ T cells from a mixed lymphocyte reaction culture, taken before intestinal transplant. The receptor set was obtained from a human patient who received an intestinal transplant. The CDR3 runs from the conserved cysteine through the conserved F or W. The order of the fields is D gene, J gene, clone size, V gene, CDR3 protein, CDR3 DNA. A D gene is named only where the DNA matches it firmly. Clone size, where shown, is once, few, many, or a class for clones that have expanded.

TRBD2 TRBJ2-1 once TRBV7-9 CASSLYPRGGNEQFF TGTGCCAGCAGCTTATATCCTCGGGGGGGCAATGAGCAGTTCTTC
TRBD2 TRBJ2-2 - TRBV6-5 CASRKLAGYTGELFF TGTGCCAGCAGAAAACTAGCGGGATACACCGGGGAGCTGTTTTTT
- TRBJ2-7 - TRBV20-1 CSATGTYEQYF TGCAGTGCGACCGGGACCTACGAGCAGTACTTC
- TRBJ1-5 - TRBV29-1 CSVGGPNQPQHF TGCAGCGTTGGGGGCCCCAATCAGCCCCAGCATTTT
- TRBJ1-2 - TRBV6-6 CASSWEILYGYTF TGTGCCAGCAGTTGGGAGATCCTCTATGGCTACACCTTC
TRBD1 TRBJ1-2 - TRBV19 CASSMFNVPGQADGYTF TGTGCCAGTAGTATGTTCAACGTACCGGGACAGGCGGATGGCTACACCTTC
- TRBJ1-1 - TRBV5-1 CASSLVAGVGTEAFF TGCGCCAGCAGCTTGGTAGCAGGGGTCGGGACTGAAGCTTTCTTT
TRBD1 TRBJ2-5 - TRBV18 CASSPNRGLKTQYF TGTGCCAGCTCACCGAACAGGGGGCTAAAGACCCAGTACTTC
- TRBJ1-1 - TRBV4-3 CASSQQGWYTEAFF TGCGCCAGCAGCCAGCAGGGTTGGTATACTGAAGCTTTCTTT
- TRBJ1-2 medium-sized TRBV7-2 CASSLRSVYGYTF TGTGCCAGCAGCCTCCGGAGCGTTTATGGCTACACCTTC
TRBD2 TRBJ2-5 - TRBV7-2 CASSGLVQETQYF TGTGCCAGCAGCGGACTAGTACAAGAGACCCAGTACTTC
TRBD1 TRBJ1-2 once TRBV15 CATSRGADRLDGYTF TGTGCCACCAGCAGAGGGGCGGACAGGCTGGATGGCTACACCTTC
- TRBJ1-1 - TRBV19 CASSMWGRVMNTEAFF TGTGCCAGTAGTATGTGGGGGAGGGTCATGAACACTGAAGCTTTCTTT
- TRBJ1-2 - TRBV30 CAWTRGSANYGYTF TGTGCCTGGACCCGAGGATCAGCTAACTATGGCTACACCTTC
TRBD1 TRBJ1-1 - TRBV5-1 CASSLDRGMNTEAFF TGCGCCAGCAGCCTAGACAGGGGGATGAACACTGAAGCTTTCTTT
- TRBJ2-7 - TRBV7-9 CASSLERRRTSEQYF TGTGCCAGCAGCTTAGAGCGCAGACGAACCTCTGAGCAGTACTTC
TRBD1 TRBJ2-7 - TRBV6-1 CASSAFLDRGYEQYF TGTGCCAGCAGTGCCTTCCTGGACAGGGGATACGAGCAGTACTTC
TRBD1 TRBJ2-2 few TRBV5-6 CASRQTGGGTGELFF TGTGCCAGCAGACAAACAGGGGGCGGCACCGGGGAGCTGTTTTTT
- TRBJ2-7 - TRBV7-2 CASSFSQGNEQYF TGTGCCAGCAGCTTCTCTCAGGGAAACGAGCAGTACTTC
TRBD1 TRBJ2-7 - TRBV7-8 CASSLVPAPTGGNEQYF TGTGCCAGCAGCTTAGTTCCTGCTCCGACAGGGGGGAACGAGCAGTACTTC
TRBD2 TRBJ2-7 - TRBV11-2 CASSLVGGVGFYEQYF TGTGCCAGCAGCTTAGTCGGGGGGGTGGGGTTCTACGAGCAGTACTTC
- TRBJ1-2 - TRBV7-9 CASSALGGYTF TGTGCCAGCAGCGCCCTGGGCGGCTACACCTTC
- TRBJ2-1 - TRBV5-4 CASSLGQSSYNEQFF TGTGCCAGCAGCTTGGGACAGAGCTCCTACAATGAGCAGTTCTTC
TRBD1 TRBJ1-2 - TRBV29-1 CSVSGSGQRASNYGYTF TGCAGCGTGTCGGGCTCGGGACAGAGGGCTTCTAACTATGGCTACACCTTC
- TRBJ2-3 once TRBV5-6 CASSLQGTDTQYF TGTGCCAGCAGTTTACAGGGTACCGATACGCAGTATTTT
TRBD2 TRBJ2-2 - TRBV7-6 CASSFTLAGGSGELFF TGTGCCAGCAGCTTTACCCTAGCGGGGGGCAGCGGGGAGCTGTTTTTT
TRBD1 TRBJ1-4 once TRBV15 CATRLDRGLGEKLFF TGTGCCACCAGACTTGACAGGGGTTTGGGTGAAAAACTGTTTTTT
- TRBJ2-1 - TRBV29-1 CSVTDRYNEQFF TGCAGCGTTACAGACAGGTACAATGAGCAGTTCTTC
TRBD1 TRBJ1-4 - TRBV7-2 CASSVQTGVNEKLFF TGTGCCAGCAGCGTACAGACAGGGGTGAATGAAAAACTGTTTTTT
- TRBJ2-3 - TRBV6-1 CASSEELQIPTDTQYF TGTGCCAGCAGTGAAGAACTCCAAATCCCCACAGATACGCAGTATTTT
TRBD1 TRBJ1-5 - TRBV11-2 CASSLDLVTGQPQHF TGTGCCAGCAGCTTAGATTTGGTGACAGGGCAGCCCCAGCATTTT
TRBD2 TRBJ2-3 few TRBV7-9 CASRPYVAGDTDTQYF TGTGCCAGCAGGCCCTACGTAGCGGGGGATACAGATACGCAGTATTTT
- TRBJ2-1 - TRBV11-3 CASSPRGDHNEQFF TGTGCCAGCAGCCCACGCGGGGATCACAATGAGCAGTTCTTC
- TRBJ2-6 - TRBV7-3 CASSLQGVGANVLTF TGTGCCAGCAGCTTACAAGGGGTTGGGGCCAACGTCCTGACTTTC
TRBD2 TRBJ2-5 once TRBV7-3 CASSLSGKVGETQYF TGTGCCAGCAGCTTGAGCGGGAAGGTAGGAGAGACCCAGTACTTC
- TRBJ2-5 - TRBV5-1 CASSFIRSGGQETQYF TGCGCCAGCAGCTTCATCCGGTCAGGGGGGCAAGAGACCCAGTACTTC
- TRBJ1-5 few TRBV10-3 CAISEMEVEPQHF TGTGCCATCAGTGAGATGGAGGTAGAGCCCCAGCATTTT
TRBD2 TRBJ2-5 - TRBV18 CASSLGLAGQETQYF TGTGCCAGCTCACTAGGACTAGCGGGGCAAGAGACCCAGTACTTC
- TRBJ2-3 - TRBV9 CASRGDSSSQYF TGTGCCAGCAGGGGGGACTCTTCATCGCAGTATTTT
- TRBJ2-7 - TRBV30 CAWSGTGRAYEQYF TGTGCCTGGAGTGGGACAGGGAGGGCCTACGAGCAGTACTTC
TRBD1 TRBJ1-1 few TRBV6-1 CASSFQDRAAEAFF TGTGCCAGCAGTTTCCAGGACAGGGCGGCTGAAGCTTTCTTT
- TRBJ2-3 - TRBV7-2 CASSYRGTDTQYF TGTGCCAGCAGCTACAGGGGCACAGATACGCAGTATTTT
- TRBJ2-2 - TRBV15 CATSRTRRIKNTGELFF TGTGCCACCAGCAGAACAAGGAGAATCAAGAACACCGGGGAGCTGTTTTTT
TRBD1 TRBJ2-7 - TRBV27 CASSRTGTETYEQYF TGTGCCAGCAGTCGAACCGGGACAGAGACCTACGAGCAGTACTTC
- TRBJ2-5 - TRBV7-3 CASSLRRGETQYF TGTGCCAGCAGCTTAAGACGAGGAGAGACCCAGTACTTC
TRBD2 TRBJ2-1 - TRBV7-9 CASSLSWASGRGNEQFF TGTGCCAGCAGCTTAAGTTGGGCTAGCGGGAGGGGCAATGAGCAGTTCTTC
- TRBJ1-2 - TRBV29-1 CSVDPGNGYTF TGCAGCGTTGATCCGGGGAACGGCTACACCTTC
TRBD2 TRBJ2-2 - TRBV19 CASRGGDAPRNTGELFF TGTGCCAGTAGGGGGGGGGACGCTCCCCGAAACACCGGGGAGCTGTTTTTT
TRBD2 TRBJ2-3 - TRBV10-3 CAISTWAGGRDTQYF TGTGCCATCAGTACCTGGGCGGGGGGGCGAGATACGCAGTATTTT
TRBD2 TRBJ2-3 - TRBV5-1 CASSLAGSGGPRTQYF TGCGCCAGCAGCTTGGCCGGTAGCGGGGGCCCCAGGACGCAGTATTTT
- TRBJ2-5 - TRBV1 CTSSQEVPRRETQYF TGCACCAGCAGCCAAGAGGTCCCCCGTCGGGAGACCCAGTACTTC
- TRBJ1-1 - TRBV5-8 CASSLARAANTEAFF TGTGCCAGCAGCTTGGCCAGGGCAGCCAACACTGAAGCTTTCTTT
- TRBJ1-5 - TRBV6-5 CASSRQSFTQPQHF TGTGCCAGCAGCAGACAGAGTTTTACTCAGCCCCAGCATTTT
TRBD1 TRBJ1-2 - TRBV11-1 CASSGGQGNYGYTF TGTGCCAGCAGCGGGGGACAGGGGAACTATGGCTACACCTTC
- TRBJ2-6 few TRBV29-1 CSARQTGANVLTF TGCAGCGCCCGACAGACTGGGGCCAACGTCCTGACTTTC
- TRBJ1-4 - TRBV2 CASRAPWGGNEKLFF TGTGCCAGCAGGGCCCCCTGGGGAGGGAATGAAAAACTGTTTTTT
- TRBJ1-6 - TRBV5-5 CASSLGRGRGYSPLHF TGTGCCAGCAGCTTGGGTCGGGGCAGGGGATATTCACCCCTCCACTTT
- TRBJ2-7 - TRBV7-7 CASSLERAGPQYF TGTGCCAGCAGCTTAGAAAGAGCGGGCCCCCAGTACTTC